The rows below give T cell receptor beta chains drawn from one sample of a study of T cell responses to AZD1222 COVID-19 vaccine. Assay: immunoSEQ multiplex PCR; the TCRdb copy retains only in-frame clones and omits some. In the table there are over 95,000 clones, around 87% of which are singletons. This material consisted of peripheral blood, taken on day 0 of AZD1222 vaccination. Source of these receptors: an adult in good health. Each CDR3 is given without its conserved first and last residue.

v_gene	j_gene	CDR3aa
TRBV10-2	TRBJ1-5	ASSESGGVNQPQH
TRBV9	TRBJ2-1	ASRKTRDCSNEQF
TRBV5-8	TRBJ2-3	ASSFVTGSTDTQY
TRBV19	TRBJ1-2	ASSMGGGYT
TRBV7-8	TRBJ2-3	ASSFALEPTDTQY
TRBV10-3	TRBJ2-7	AISPTDRGPFEQY
TRBV19	TRBJ1-3	ASSMGVANSGNTIY
TRBV30	TRBJ2-2	ARASMVGTGELF
TRBV27	TRBJ1-2	ASSLSSGTGGYGYT
TRBV5-4	TRBJ1-2	ASSLEGSPYAGT
TRBV4-3	TRBJ2-3	ASSQGGPQPGTQY
TRBV12-3/TRBV12-4	TRBJ1-1	ASSFRGHTEAF
TRBV7-9	TRBJ2-2	ASSVGTGLPGELF
TRBV28	TRBJ1-2	ASRTGGAEGYT
TRBV4-2	TRBJ2-7	ASSQGDRSSYEQY
TRBV28	TRBJ2-4	ASSLLAGTKNIQY
TRBV6-5	TRBJ1-5	ASRATGGAGQPQH
TRBV14	TRBJ1-1	ASSQGLGRGRFGAF
TRBV5-4	TRBJ2-3	ASSLGGLNTDTQY
TRBV6-6	TRBJ1-1	ASRWTGNTEAF
TRBV6-5	TRBJ2-7	ASTSGTPAYEQY
TRBV18	TRBJ2-4	ASSPPDGLAKNIQY
TRBV9	TRBJ2-7	ASSVDGRQNSYEQY
TRBV7-9	TRBJ2-4	ASSTTDQDVQY
TRBV5-8	TRBJ2-7	ASTLSGYTYEQY
TRBV6-2/TRBV6-3	TRBJ2-7	ASSYRTRGFGNHEQY
TRBV28	TRBJ2-5	ASSISGLTPWIPQETQY
TRBV6-5	TRBJ2-7	ASSYRQGPLSYEQY
TRBV4-1	TRBJ1-1	ASSQVVSEVEAF
TRBV19	TRBJ1-5	ASTSNRGQGNNQPQH
TRBV10-3	TRBJ1-2	AIGGKGDLNYGYT
TRBV25-1	TRBJ1-2	ASSDSLVGYT
TRBV28	TRBJ2-7	ASSLLPAYEQY
TRBV7-2	TRBJ2-5	ASSLGAVAGGPLETQY
TRBV7-3	TRBJ1-6	ASSLSGVWDSPLH
TRBV18	TRBJ2-7	ASSPNTATYEQY
TRBV5-1	TRBJ2-7	ASSISGAVEQY
TRBV18	TRBJ2-2	ASSPLGLAGGPIGELF
TRBV3-1/TRBV3-2	TRBJ2-7	ASSLQGGSYEQY
TRBV5-4	TRBJ2-2	ASSPLSPGNTGELF
TRBV5-6	TRBJ2-7	ASRRRGSYEQY
TRBV5-4	TRBJ2-5	ASSFWTGETQY
TRBV18	TRBJ2-2	ASSEGQGNTGELF